These 9 T cell receptor beta chains share one sample of origin, sequenced in a study of control samples from healthy donors and cancer patients. Repertoires were generated with immunoSEQ multiplex PCR, while TCRdb's copy carries only in-frame clones and drops some. The sample shows fewer than 100,000 clones, around 80% of them seen only once. Material: blood. The receptors were gathered from a man in his 60s in good health.

The V call is TRBV29-1, the J call TRBJ2-7; D possibly matches TRBD1 or TRBD2 (6 bases each). The length of the CDR3 is 13 residues. The germline V and J ends were trimmed by 4 bases and 2 bases, with 12 bases remaining between them. Per germline, CDR1 SQVTM and CDR2 ANQGSEA. The CDR3 nucleotides read TGCAGCGTTGTAAGGGGGGAACCCTACGAGCAGTACTTC. Translating gives CSVVRGEPYEQYF.

This clone came up a few times. The rearrangement links TRBV5-6 to TRBJ1-2, with TRBD1 matching over 7 bases. V shed 1 base and J 8 bases; nucleotides not matched to a gene: 8. The length of the CDR3 is 14 residues. CDR1 SGHDT and CDR2 YYEEEE come from the germline V gene. This chain's CDR3 is CASSLRQGEGGYTF. The CDR3 DNA follows: TGTGCCAGCAGCTTGAGGCAGGGGGAGGGAGGCTACACCTTC.

In this sample, this clone turned up once. V gene TRBV3-1 (or the pseudogene TRBV3-2) combines with J gene TRBJ2-2; D ambiguous. Germline V gives CDR1 LGHDT, CDR2 YNNKEL (reference sequence). The CDR3 has 12 amino acids. Between the trimmed V and J ends, which lost 4 bases and 6 bases, there was a span of 6 bases. CDR3 sequence (DNA): TGTGCCAGCAGCCCAGGACCCGGGGAGCTGTTTTTT. Translation: CASSPGPGELFF.

The J gene is TRBJ2-3, the V gene TRBV4-1; D remains unclear. Germline loops: CDR1 MGHRA, CDR2 YSYEKL. The CDR3 runs to 17 residues. V lost 4 bases and J 0 bases, leaving 17 bases between the germline ends. DNA of the CDR3: TGCGCCAGCAGCCGCAAAGACGTACAGAGTAGCACAGATACGCAGTATTTT. It specifies CASSRKDVQSSTDTQYF.

This clone turned up a few times. The V call is TRBV6-2 or TRBV6-3, the J call TRBJ2-2; 7 bases map to TRBD1. After removal of 4 bases from V and 2 bases from J, the junction contained 7 bases not matched to a gene. The CDR3 has 16 amino acids. CDR1 MNHEY and CDR2 SVGEGT come from the germline V gene. The CDR3 DNA reads TGTGCCAGCAGTTTGGGCCAGGGGGTAAACACCGGGGAGCTGTTTTTT. Its translation is CASSLGQGVNTGELFF.

The genes are TRBV12-3 or TRBV12-4 and TRBJ2-7; D not resolved. The CDR3 is 12 amino acids. V lost 7 bases to trimming and J lost 5 bases, with 12 bases between them. In DNA form, the CDR3 reads TGTGCCAGCACCACAGTTCTGGACGAGCAGTACTTC. Protein product: CASTTVLDEQYF.

This clone was seen a few times. The chain links TRBV30 to TRBJ1-5; D might be TRBD1 (6 bases). V lost 4 bases, J lost 3 bases, and 19 bases lay in between. The CDR3 has 16 amino acids. In germline, CDR1 is GTSNPN, CDR2 SVGIG (reference sequence). For the CDR3, the DNA is TGTGCCTGGACCCCCCCGTCGGGGGGGCACAATCAGCCCCAGCATTTT. Translated, it gives CAWTPPSGGHNQPQHF.

The chain is built from TRBV6-2 or TRBV6-3 and TRBJ1-6; 10 bases match TRBD1. Germline trimming cut 5 bases from V and 8 bases from J; bases unmatched to any gene: 9. Germline assignment: CDR1 MNHEY and CDR2 SVGEGT. The length of the CDR3 is 16 residues. The CDR3 spells CASSPRDRGYDSPLHF. CDR3 bases: TGTGCCAGCAGTCCCCGGGACAGGGGTTACGATTCACCCCTCCACTTT.

Turning to this clone: The germline gene is not matched at one end of the junction; a read error may be the cause. Additional DNA sequences in this sample encode the identical CDR3. The CDR3 DNA sequence: TGTGCCAGCAGCTTGGTATCTGCAGGAGGGGCCAACGTTCTGACTTTC. Protein sequence: CASSLVSAGGANVLTF. J is TRBJ2-6 and V is TRBV5-6; the D gene is possibly TRBD2 (6 bases). CDR3 size: 16 residues. In germline, CDR1 is SGHDT, CDR2 YYEEEE.